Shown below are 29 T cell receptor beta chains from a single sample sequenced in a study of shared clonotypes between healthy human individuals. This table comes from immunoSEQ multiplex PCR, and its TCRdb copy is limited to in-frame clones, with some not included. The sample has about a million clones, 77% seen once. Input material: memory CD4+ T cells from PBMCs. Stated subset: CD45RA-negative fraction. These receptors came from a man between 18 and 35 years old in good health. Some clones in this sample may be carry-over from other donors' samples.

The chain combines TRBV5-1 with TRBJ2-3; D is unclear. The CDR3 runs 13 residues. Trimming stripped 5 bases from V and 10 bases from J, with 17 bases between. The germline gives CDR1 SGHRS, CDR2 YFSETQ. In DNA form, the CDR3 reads TGCGCCAGCAGTACCAGACTTGTCGGGTCGCAGTATTTT. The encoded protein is CASSTRLVGSQYF.

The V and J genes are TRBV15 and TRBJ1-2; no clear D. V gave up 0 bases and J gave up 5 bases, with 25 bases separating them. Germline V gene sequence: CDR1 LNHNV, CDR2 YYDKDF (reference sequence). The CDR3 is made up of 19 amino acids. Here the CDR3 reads CATSRDTPGLLTPVYGYTF. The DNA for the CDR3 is TGTGCCACCAGCAGAGATACCCCCGGGCTACTCACCCCCGTTTATGGCTACACCTTC.

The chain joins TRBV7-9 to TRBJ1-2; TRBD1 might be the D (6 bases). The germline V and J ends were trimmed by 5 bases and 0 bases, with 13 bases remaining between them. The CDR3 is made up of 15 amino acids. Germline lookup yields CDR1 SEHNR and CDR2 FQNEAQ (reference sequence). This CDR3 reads CASSLNRDSNYGYTF. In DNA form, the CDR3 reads TGTGCCAGCAGCCTAAACAGGGACTCTAACTATGGCTACACCTTC.

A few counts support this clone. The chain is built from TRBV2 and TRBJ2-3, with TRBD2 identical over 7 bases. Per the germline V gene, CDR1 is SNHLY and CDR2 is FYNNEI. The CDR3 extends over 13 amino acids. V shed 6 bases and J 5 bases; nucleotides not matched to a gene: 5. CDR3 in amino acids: CASRGRAGDTQYF. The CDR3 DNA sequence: TGTGCCAGCAGAGGGAGGGCAGGAGATACGCAGTATTTT.

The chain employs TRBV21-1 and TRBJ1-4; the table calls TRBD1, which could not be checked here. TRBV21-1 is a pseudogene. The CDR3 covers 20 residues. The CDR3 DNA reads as TGTGCCAGCAGCAAAGCACCGGACAGGGAAAACCCTGCAACTAATGAAAAACTGTTTTTT. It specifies CASSKAPDRENPATNEKLFF.

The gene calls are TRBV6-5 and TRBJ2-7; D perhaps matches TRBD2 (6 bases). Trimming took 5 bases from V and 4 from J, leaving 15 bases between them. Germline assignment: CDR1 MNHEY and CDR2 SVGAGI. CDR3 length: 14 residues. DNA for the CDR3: TGTGCCAGCAGTGACACCGGGGGAATATACGAGCAGTACTTC. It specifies CASSDTGGIYEQYF.

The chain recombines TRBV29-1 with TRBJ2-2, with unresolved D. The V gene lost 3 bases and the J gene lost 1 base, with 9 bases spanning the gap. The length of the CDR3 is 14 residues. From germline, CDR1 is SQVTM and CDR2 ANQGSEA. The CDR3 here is CSVEAPLNTGELFF. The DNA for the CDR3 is TGCAGCGTTGAGGCCCCCTTGAACACCGGGGAGCTGTTTTTT.

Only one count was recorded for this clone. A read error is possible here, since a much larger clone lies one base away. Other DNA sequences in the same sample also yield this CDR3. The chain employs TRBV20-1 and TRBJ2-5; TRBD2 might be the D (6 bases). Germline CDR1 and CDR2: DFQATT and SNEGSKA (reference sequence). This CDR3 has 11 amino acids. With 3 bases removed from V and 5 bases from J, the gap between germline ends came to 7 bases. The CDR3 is CSASLAETQYF. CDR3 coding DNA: TGCAGTGCTAGCCTAGCGGAGACCCAGTACTTC.

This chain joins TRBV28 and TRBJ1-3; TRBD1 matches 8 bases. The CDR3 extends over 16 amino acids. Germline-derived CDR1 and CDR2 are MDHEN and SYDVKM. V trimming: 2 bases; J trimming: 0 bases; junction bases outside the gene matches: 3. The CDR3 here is CASSLLTGGSGNTIYF. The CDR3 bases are TGTGCCAGCAGTTTACTCACAGGGGGCTCTGGAAACACCATATATTTT.

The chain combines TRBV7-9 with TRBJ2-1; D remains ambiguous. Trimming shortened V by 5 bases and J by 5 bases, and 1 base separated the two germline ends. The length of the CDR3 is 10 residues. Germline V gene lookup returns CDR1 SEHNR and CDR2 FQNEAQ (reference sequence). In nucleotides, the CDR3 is TGTGCCAGCAGCAACAATGAGCAGTTCTTC. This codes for CASSNNEQFF.

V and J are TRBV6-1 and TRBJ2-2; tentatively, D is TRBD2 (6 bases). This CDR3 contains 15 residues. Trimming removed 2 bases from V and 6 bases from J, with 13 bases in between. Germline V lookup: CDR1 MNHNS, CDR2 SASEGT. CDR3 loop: CASSERDSVSGELFF. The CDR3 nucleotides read TGTGCCAGCAGTGAAAGGGACTCGGTATCCGGGGAGCTGTTTTTT.

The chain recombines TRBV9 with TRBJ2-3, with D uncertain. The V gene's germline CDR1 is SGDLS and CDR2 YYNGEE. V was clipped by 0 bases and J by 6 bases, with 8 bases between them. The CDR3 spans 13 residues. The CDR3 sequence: CASSVAPFDTQYF. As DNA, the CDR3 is TGTGCCAGCAGCGTAGCTCCGTTTGATACGCAGTATTTT.

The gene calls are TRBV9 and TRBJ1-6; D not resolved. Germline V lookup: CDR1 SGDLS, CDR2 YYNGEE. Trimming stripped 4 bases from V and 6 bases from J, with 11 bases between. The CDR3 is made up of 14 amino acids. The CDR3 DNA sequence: TGTGCCAGCAGCTCCCGACAAGCTAATTCACCCCTCCACTTT. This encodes CASSSRQANSPLHF. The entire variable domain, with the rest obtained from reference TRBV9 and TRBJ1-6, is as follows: DSGVTQTPKHLITATGQRVTLRCSPRSGDLSVYWYQQSLDQGLQFLIQYYNGEERAKGNILERFSAQQFPDLHSELNLSSLELGDSALYFCASSSRQANSPLHFGNGTRLTVT.

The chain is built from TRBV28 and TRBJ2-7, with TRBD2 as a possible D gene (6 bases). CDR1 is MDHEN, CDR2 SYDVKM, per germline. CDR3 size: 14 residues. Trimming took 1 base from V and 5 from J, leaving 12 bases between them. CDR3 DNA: TGTGCCAGCAGTTTATTCCGGGAGAAAAACGAGCAGTACTTC. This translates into CASSLFREKNEQYF. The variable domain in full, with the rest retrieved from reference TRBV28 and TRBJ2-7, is DVKVTQSSRYLVKRTGEKVFLECVQDMDHENMFWYRQDPGLGLRLIYFSYDVKMKEKGDIPEGYSVSREKKERFSLILESASTNQTSMYLCASSLFREKNEQYFGPGTRLTVT.

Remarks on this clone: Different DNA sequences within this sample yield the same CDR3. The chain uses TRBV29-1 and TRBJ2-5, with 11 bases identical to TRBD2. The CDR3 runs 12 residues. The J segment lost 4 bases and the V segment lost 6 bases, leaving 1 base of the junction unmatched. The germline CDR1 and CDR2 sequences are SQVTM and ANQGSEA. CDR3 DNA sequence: TGCAGCGTCGGACTAGCGGGAGAGACCCAGTACTTC. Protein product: CSVGLAGETQYF. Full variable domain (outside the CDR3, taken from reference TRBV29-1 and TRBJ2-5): SAVISQKPSRDICQRGTSLTIQCQVDSQVTMMFWYRQQPGQSLTLIATANQGSEATYESGFVIDKFPISRPNLTFSTLTVSNMSPEDSSIYLCSVGLAGETQYFGPGTRLLVL.

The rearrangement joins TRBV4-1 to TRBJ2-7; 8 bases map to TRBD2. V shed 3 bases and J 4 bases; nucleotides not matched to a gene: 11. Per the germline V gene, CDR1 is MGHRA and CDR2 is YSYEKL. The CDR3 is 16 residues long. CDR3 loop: CASSQGIRTSIYEQYF. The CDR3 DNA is TGCGCCAGCAGCCAGGGAATCAGGACTAGCATTTACGAGCAGTACTTC.

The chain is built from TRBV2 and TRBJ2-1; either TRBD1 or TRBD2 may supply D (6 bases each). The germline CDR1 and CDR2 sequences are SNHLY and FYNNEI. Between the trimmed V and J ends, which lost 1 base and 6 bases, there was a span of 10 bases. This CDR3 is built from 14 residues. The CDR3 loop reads CASSEGPGANEQFF. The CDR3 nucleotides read TGTGCCAGCAGTGAAGGGCCGGGGGCCAATGAGCAGTTCTTC. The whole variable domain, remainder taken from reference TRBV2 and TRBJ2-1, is EPEVTQTPSHQVTQMGQEVILRCVPISNHLYFYWYRQILGQKVEFLVSFYNNEISEKSEIFDDQFSVERPDGSNFTLKIRSTKLEDSAMYFCASSEGPGANEQFFGPGTRLTVL.

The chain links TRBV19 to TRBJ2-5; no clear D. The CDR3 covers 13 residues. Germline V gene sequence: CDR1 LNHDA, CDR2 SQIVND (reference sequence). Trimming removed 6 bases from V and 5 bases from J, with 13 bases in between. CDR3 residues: CASSPTSGETQYF. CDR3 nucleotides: TGTGCCAGTAGCCCGACATCTGGGGAGACCCAGTACTTC.

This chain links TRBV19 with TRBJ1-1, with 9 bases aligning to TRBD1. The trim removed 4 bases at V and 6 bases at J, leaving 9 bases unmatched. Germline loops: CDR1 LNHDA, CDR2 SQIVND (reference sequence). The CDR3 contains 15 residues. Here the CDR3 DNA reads TGTGCCAGTAGTACGCTCCTTGGGACAGGGTCTGAAGCTTTCTTT. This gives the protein CASSTLLGTGSEAFF.

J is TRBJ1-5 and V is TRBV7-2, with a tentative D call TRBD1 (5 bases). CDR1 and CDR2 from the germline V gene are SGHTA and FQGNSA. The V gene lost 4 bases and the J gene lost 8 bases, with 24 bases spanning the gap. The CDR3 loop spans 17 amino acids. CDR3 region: CASSSGTGTGDGKPQHF. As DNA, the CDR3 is TGTGCCAGCAGCTCCGGAACCGGGACTGGAGACGGGAAGCCCCAGCATTTT.

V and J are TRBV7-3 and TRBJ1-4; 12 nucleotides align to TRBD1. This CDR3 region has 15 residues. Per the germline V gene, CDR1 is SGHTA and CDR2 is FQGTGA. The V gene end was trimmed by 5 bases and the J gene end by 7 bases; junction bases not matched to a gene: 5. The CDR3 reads CASSAGTGGGEKLFF. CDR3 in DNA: TGTGCCAGCAGCGCTGGGACAGGGGGCGGTGAAAAACTGTTTTTT.

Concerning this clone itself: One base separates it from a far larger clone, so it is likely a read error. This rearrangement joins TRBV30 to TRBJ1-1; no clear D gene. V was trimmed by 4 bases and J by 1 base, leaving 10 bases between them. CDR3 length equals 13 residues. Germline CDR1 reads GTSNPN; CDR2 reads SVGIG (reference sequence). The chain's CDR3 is CAWNRLRNTEAFF. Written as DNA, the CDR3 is TGTGCCTGGAATCGGCTGAGGAACACTGAAGCTTTCTTT.

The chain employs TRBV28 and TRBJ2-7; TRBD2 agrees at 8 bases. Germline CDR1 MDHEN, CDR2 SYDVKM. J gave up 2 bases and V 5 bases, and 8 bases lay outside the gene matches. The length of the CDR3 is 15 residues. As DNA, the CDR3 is TGTGCCAGCAGTCAACCCGGACTAGCCCCCTACGAGCAGTACTTC. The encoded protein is CASSQPGLAPYEQYF.

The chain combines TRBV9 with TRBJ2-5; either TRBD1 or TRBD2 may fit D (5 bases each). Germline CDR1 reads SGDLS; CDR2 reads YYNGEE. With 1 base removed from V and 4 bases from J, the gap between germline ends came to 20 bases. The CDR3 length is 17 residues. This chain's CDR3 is CASSVYSRVPGRETQYF. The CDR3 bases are TGTGCCAGCAGCGTATACAGTCGGGTCCCGGGGCGAGAGACCCAGTACTTC. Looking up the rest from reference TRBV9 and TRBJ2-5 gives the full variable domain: DSGVTQTPKHLITATGQRVTLRCSPRSGDLSVYWYQQSLDQGLQFLIQYYNGEERAKGNILERFSAQQFPDLHSELNLSSLELGDSALYFCASSVYSRVPGRETQYFGPGTRLLVL.

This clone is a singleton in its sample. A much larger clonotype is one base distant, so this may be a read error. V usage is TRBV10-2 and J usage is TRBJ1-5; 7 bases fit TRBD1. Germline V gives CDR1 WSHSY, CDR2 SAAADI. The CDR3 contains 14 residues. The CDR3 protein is CASGSGTVYQTQHF. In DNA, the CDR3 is TGCGCCAGCGGTTCCGGGACAGTCTATCAGACCCAGCATTTT.

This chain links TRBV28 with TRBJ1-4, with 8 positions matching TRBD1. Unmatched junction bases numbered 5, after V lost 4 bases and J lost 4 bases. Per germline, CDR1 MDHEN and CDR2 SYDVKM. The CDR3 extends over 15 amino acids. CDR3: CASSSSTGVNEKLFF. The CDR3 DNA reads TGTGCCAGCAGTTCCTCGACAGGGGTTAATGAAAAACTGTTTTTT.

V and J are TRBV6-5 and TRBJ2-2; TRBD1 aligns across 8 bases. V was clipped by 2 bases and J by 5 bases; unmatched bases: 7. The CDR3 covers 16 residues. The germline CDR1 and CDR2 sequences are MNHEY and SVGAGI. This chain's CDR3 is CASSYRRTGLTGELFF. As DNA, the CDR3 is TGTGCCAGCAGTTACCGACGGACAGGGTTGACCGGGGAGCTGTTTTTT.

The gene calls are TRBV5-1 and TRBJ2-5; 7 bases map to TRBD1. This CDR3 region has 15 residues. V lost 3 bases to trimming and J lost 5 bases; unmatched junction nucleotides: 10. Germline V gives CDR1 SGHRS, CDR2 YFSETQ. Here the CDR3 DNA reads TGCGCCAGCAGCTGGGACAGCTCCGGGGCGGAGACCCAGTACTTC. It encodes CASSWDSSGAETQYF.

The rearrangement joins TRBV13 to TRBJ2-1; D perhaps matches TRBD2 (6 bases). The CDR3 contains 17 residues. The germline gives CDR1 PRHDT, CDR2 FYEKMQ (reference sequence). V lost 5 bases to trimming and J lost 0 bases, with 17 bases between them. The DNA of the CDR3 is TGTGCCAGCAGCCAGACGGGCGGGGAAATCTCCTACAATGAGCAGTTCTTC. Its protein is CASSQTGGEISYNEQFF.